A selection of T cell receptor beta chains follows, all from one sample in a study of blood T cell repertoires in COVID-19. Assay: immunoSEQ multiplex PCR; the TCRdb copy retains only in-frame clones and omits some. Here the sample spans roughly 150,000 clones, more than 60% being singletons. Sequences were obtained from peripheral blood. The source of these receptors is a man aged 60-69 years with acute or convalescent COVID-19. Each CDR3 is given with its conserved first and last residue. D genes are given only for firm matches. Some rows have no size entry. The others give once, few or many, or a class for an expanded clone.

D: NA
J: TRBJ2-3
size: NA
V: TRBV5-1
CDR3: CASSPAGFTSTDTQYF

D: NA
J: TRBJ1-2
size: few
V: TRBV24-1
CDR3: CATSATGGEYGYTF

D: NA
J: TRBJ2-7
size: NA
V: TRBV12-3/TRBV12-4
CDR3: CASSPGTYEQYF

D: NA
J: TRBJ2-1
size: NA
V: TRBV4-3
CDR3: CASSHGGGAYNEQFF

D: TRBD1
J: TRBJ1-2
size: NA
V: TRBV24-1
CDR3: CATSGGNYGYTF

D: NA
J: TRBJ1-3
size: NA
V: TRBV2
CDR3: CAGLTGGNTIYF

D: NA
J: TRBJ2-7
size: NA
V: TRBV9
CDR3: CASSPQAVIYEQYF

D: NA
J: TRBJ1-2
size: NA
V: TRBV5-1
CDR3: CASSGGPGANYGYTF

D: NA
J: TRBJ2-1
size: NA
V: TRBV18
CDR3: CASSPKRNEQFF

D: NA
J: TRBJ1-1
size: NA
V: TRBV7-9
CDR3: CASSLWTGENTEAFF

D: TRBD1
J: TRBJ2-5
size: NA
V: TRBV5-4
CDR3: CASSPGGVWETQYF

D: TRBD1
J: TRBJ1-5
size: NA
V: TRBV6-2/TRBV6-3
CDR3: CASSYASGGGQPQHF

D: TRBD1
J: TRBJ2-5
size: NA
V: TRBV12-3/TRBV12-4
CDR3: CASRRDSRETQYF

D: NA
J: TRBJ1-5
size: few
V: TRBV2
CDR3: CASSAWGANQPQHF

D: NA
J: TRBJ2-2
size: NA
V: TRBV5-4
CDR3: CASSQDRRAGELFF

D: NA
J: TRBJ2-7
size: NA
V: TRBV11-3
CDR3: CASSSTGNEQYF

D: NA
J: TRBJ2-1
size: NA
V: TRBV30
CDR3: CAWRTDLHSYNEQFF

D: TRBD1
J: TRBJ1-2
size: NA
V: TRBV7-2
CDR3: CASSPFLQGTDYGYTF

D: TRBD1
J: TRBJ1-2
size: NA
V: TRBV27
CDR3: CASRKQGLDGYTF

D: TRBD1
J: TRBJ1-2
size: once
V: TRBV9
CDR3: CASSGWDSINYGYTF

D: TRBD1
J: TRBJ1-6
size: NA
V: TRBV11-1
CDR3: CASSLETGVNSPLHF

D: TRBD1
J: TRBJ2-2
size: NA
V: TRBV28
CDR3: CASIVTGVTGELFF

D: TRBD1
J: TRBJ2-2
size: NA
V: TRBV11-1
CDR3: CASSQVGQGGTGELFF

D: TRBD1
J: TRBJ1-3
size: NA
V: TRBV5-6
CDR3: CASSDLQGATGNTIYF

D: NA
J: TRBJ2-7
size: NA
V: TRBV9
CDR3: CASSVFDGSYEQYF

D: TRBD1
J: TRBJ2-5
size: NA
V: TRBV5-1
CDR3: CASSHIRTGGFEETQYF

D: TRBD2
J: TRBJ2-7
size: few
V: TRBV6-5
CDR3: CASSILAGTYEQYF

D: TRBD1
J: TRBJ2-3
size: NA
V: TRBV5-6
CDR3: CASSSSTTGGEKDTQYF

D: NA
J: TRBJ1-4
size: NA
V: TRBV18
CDR3: CASSPPAADATNEKLFF

D: NA
J: TRBJ1-2
size: NA
V: TRBV30
CDR3: CAWSPTGIVGAGYTF

D: NA
J: TRBJ1-1
size: NA
V: TRBV6-5
CDR3: CASSRDRLNTEAFF

D: TRBD1
J: TRBJ2-5
size: NA
V: TRBV4-1
CDR3: CASSLGGLETQYF

D: NA
J: TRBJ2-3
size: NA
V: TRBV24-1
CDR3: CATSDHLTVTDTQYF

D: TRBD2
J: TRBJ2-2
size: NA
V: TRBV9
CDR3: CASSVEAGGNTGELFF

D: NA
J: TRBJ1-2
size: NA
V: TRBV19
CDR3: CASSQGIAGYTF

D: TRBD2
J: TRBJ2-3
size: many
V: TRBV30
CDR3: CAWSGGLAASTDTQYF

D: TRBD1
J: TRBJ2-7
size: NA
V: TRBV23-1
CDR3: CASSHRTGMYEQYF

D: NA
J: TRBJ2-2
size: once
V: TRBV5-1
CDR3: CASSLGQINTGELFF

D: TRBD2
J: TRBJ2-3
size: NA
V: TRBV2
CDR3: CASSETSGYTDTQYF